The 27 T cell receptor beta chains reported below all come from one sample, sequenced in a study of CD8+ T cells in alopecia areata. Treatment reported: oral pan-JAK inhibitor, 5-10 mg twice daily. Extracted RNA was reverse transcribed into cDNA, the sequencing template. The method was immunoSEQ multiplex PCR; TCRdb's version includes in-frame clones alone and lacks a portion of them. The sample lists 110,000 or so clones, 56% occurring once. Material: CD4+ T cells sorted from blood, obtained at week 24, from a patient treated with tofacitinib. The receptors were sampled from a human donor with alopecia areata.

This clone was counted a few times. The rearrangement joins TRBV19 to TRBJ1-2; D remains unclear. This CDR3 is 15 amino acids long. Germline V gene sequence: CDR1 LNHDA, CDR2 SQIVND (reference sequence). V lost 8 bases and J lost 1, with 17 bases in between. The CDR3 bases are TGTGCCAGTTCCCCACCCGGACGGATTAACTATGGCTACACCTTC. It yields the protein CASSPPGRINYGYTF. Filled out from reference TRBV19 and TRBJ1-2, the complete variable domain reads DGGITQSPKYLFRKEGQNVTLSCEQNLNHDAMYWYRQDPGQGLRLIYYSQIVNDFQKGDIAEGYSVSREKKESFPLTVTSAQKNPTAFYLCASSPPGRINYGYTFGSGTRLTVV.

This chain's CDR3 is CAWSGKRSNSNQPQHF. For the CDR3, the DNA is TGTGCCTGGAGTGGGAAGAGGAGCAATAGCAATCAGCCCCAGCATTTT. This chain connects TRBV30 to TRBJ1-5; the D is unclear. V was shortened by 1 base and J by 0 bases, with 13 bases between the two germline ends. In germline, CDR1 is GTSNPN, CDR2 SVGIG (reference sequence). The CDR3 is 16 amino acids. The whole variable domain, filled in from reference TRBV30 and TRBJ1-5, reads SQTIHQWPATLVQPVGSPLSLECTVEGTSNPNLYWYRQAAGRGLQLLFYSVGIGQISSEVPQNLSASRPQDRQFILSSKKLLLSDSGFYLCAWSGKRSNSNQPQHFGDGTRLSIL.

The rearrangement joins TRBV29-1 to TRBJ2-1; TRBD2 might be the D (5 bases). V was trimmed by 4 bases and J by 5 bases, leaving 15 bases between them. Germline lookup yields CDR1 SQVTM and CDR2 ANQGSEA. The CDR3 sequence is 14 residues long. The CDR3 spells CSVALGLGNNEQFF. The CDR3 DNA follows: TGCAGCGTTGCCCTTGGACTTGGCAACAATGAGCAGTTCTTC.

This clone was observed a handful of times. This rearrangement joins TRBV7-2 to TRBJ2-5, with TRBD1 matching 8 bases. The V segment lost 6 bases and the J segment 4 bases; nucleotides outside the gene matches: 10. Per germline, CDR1 SGHTA and CDR2 FQGNSA. This CDR3 has 15 residues. This CDR3 reads CASSPGGGGRETQYF. The DNA for the CDR3 is TGTGCCAGCAGTCCAGGGGGCGGAGGTCGAGAGACCCAGTACTTC.

J is TRBJ2-3 and V is TRBV4-3; 12 nucleotides agree with TRBD2. Germline CDR1 reads LGHNA; CDR2 reads YSLEER. The CDR3 is 20 amino acids. The V and J ends lost 0 bases and 0 bases, in that order; junction bases with no gene match: 10. As DNA, the CDR3 is TGCGCCAGCAGCCAAGATCTCGGACTAGCGGGACGTTCAAGCACAGATACGCAGTATTTT. It yields the protein CASSQDLGLAGRSSTDTQYF.

The rearrangement joins TRBV4-2 to TRBJ1-4; the D is unclear. The CDR3 is 14 amino acids. The V end lost 6 bases, the J end lost 1 base, and 9 bases lay between the germline ends. Germline V gives CDR1 LGHNA, CDR2 YNFKEQ. The CDR3 region has the DNA TGTGCCAGCAGTCAAAAGAGAACTAATGAAAAACTGTTTTTT. It translates to CASSQKRTNEKLFF.

V usage is TRBV7-8 and J usage is TRBJ2-7, with 7 positions matching TRBD1. Germline-derived CDR1 and CDR2 are SGHVS and FQNEAQ. This CDR3 has 15 amino acids. V lost 5 bases, J lost 2 bases, and 9 bases stayed unmatched. The CDR3 loop is CASSPRRGQPYEQYF. The CDR3 nucleotides are TGTGCCAGCAGCCCCCGTCGGGGACAGCCCTACGAGCAGTACTTC.

The rearrangement links TRBV12-5 to TRBJ2-1; D call uncertain. This CDR3 spans 13 amino acids. The ends were cut back, 4 bases at V and 1 base at J, with 5 bases in the middle. CDR1 is LGHNT, CDR2 FRNRAP, per germline. CDR3 residues: CASGSSSYNEQFF. CDR3 DNA sequence: TGTGCTAGTGGTTCCAGTTCCTACAATGAGCAGTTCTTC.

The chain is built from TRBV2 and TRBJ2-1, with TRBD1 matching 9 bases. In germline, CDR1 is SNHLY, CDR2 FYNNEI. V trimming: 6 bases; J trimming: 6 bases; junction bases outside the gene matches: 15. This CDR3 has 17 residues. The CDR3 bases are TGTGCCAGCAGAAGGACAGGGGCCGAATTGTCTTCCAATGAGCAGTTCTTC. It is translated as CASRRTGAELSSNEQFF.

This clone has only one observation. The chain employs TRBV5-1 and TRBJ2-5; a possible D gene is TRBD2 (7 bases). V gave up 0 bases and J gave up 5 bases, with 11 bases separating them. The germline gives CDR1 SGHRS, CDR2 YFSETQ. The CDR3 runs to 14 residues. CDR3 loop: CASSLDPGGETQYF. The CDR3, as DNA: TGCGCCAGCAGCTTGGATCCGGGGGGCGAGACCCAGTACTTC.

The CDR3 coding sequence is TGCAGCCTTGTTGGTAGCCTTGAGACCCAGTACTTC. It encodes CSLVGSLETQYF. The chain combines TRBV29-1 with TRBJ2-5; D gene ambiguous. The length of the CDR3 is 12 residues. The germline V and J ends were trimmed by 8 bases and 5 bases, with 15 bases remaining between them. Germline loops: CDR1 SQVTM, CDR2 ANQGSEA. The complete variable domain, with remaining parts taken from reference TRBV29-1 and TRBJ2-5, reads SAVISQKPSRDICQRGTSLTIQCQVDSQVTMMFWYRQQPGQSLTLIATANQGSEATYESGFVIDKFPISRPNLTFSTLTVSNMSPEDSSIYLCSLVGSLETQYFGPGTRLLVL.

The table lists this clone with a count of one. CDR3 DNA: TGTGCCTGGAGTGTACTTTCCTCTGGGGGCACTGAAGCTTTCTTT. It translates to CAWSVLSSGGTEAFF. This chain uses TRBV30 with TRBJ1-1, with D maybe TRBD1 (5 bases). Germline V CDR1 and CDR2: GTSNPN, SVGIG (reference sequence). V was pared by 0 bases and J by 4 bases, with 15 bases between. This CDR3 is 15 amino acids long.

The gene calls are TRBV4-2 and TRBJ1-4; D perhaps matches TRBD1 (6 bases). The CDR3 is 15 residues long. CDR1 is LGHNA and CDR2 is YNFKEQ in the germline V gene. The V gene lost 3 bases and the J gene lost 6 bases, with 14 bases spanning the gap. As DNA, the CDR3 is TGTGCCAGCAGCCAGGGGCACAGGGTGGATGAAAAACTGTTTTTT. Amino acid sequence: CASSQGHRVDEKLFF.

The chain has TRBV7-9 and TRBJ1-1, with a possible D match to TRBD1 (5 bases). The V gene's germline CDR1 is SEHNR and CDR2 FQNEAQ (reference sequence). Trimming stripped 3 bases from V and 1 base from J, with 9 bases between. CDR3 length equals 14 residues. In nucleotides, the CDR3 is TGTGCCAGCAGCTTGCCGACAGCGAACACTGAAGCTTTCTTT. This translates into CASSLPTANTEAFF.

This chain links TRBV25-1 with TRBJ2-2, with 9 bases fitting TRBD1. This CDR3 has 16 amino acids. V trimming: 4 bases; J trimming: 2 bases; junction bases outside the gene matches: 5. CDR1 and CDR2 (germline): MGHDK, SYGVNS. The CDR3 loop reads CASSGWTGANTGELFF. The CDR3 DNA is TGTGCCAGCAGTGGGTGGACAGGGGCCAACACCGGGGAGCTGTTTTTT.

In this sample, this clone turned up a few times. The chain couples TRBV28 to TRBJ1-2, with D possibly matching TRBD1 (5 bases). Germline assignment: CDR1 MDHEN and CDR2 SYDVKM. V was clipped by 5 bases and J by 5 bases, with 9 bases between them. This CDR3 comprises 12 residues. The CDR3 DNA sequence: TGTGCCAGCAGTGTTCAGGGATATGGCTACACCTTC. Translation gives CASSVQGYGYTF.

The V gene is TRBV6-1, the J gene TRBJ2-7; 9 bases agree with TRBD2. Germline V CDR1 and CDR2: MNHNS, SASEGT. Trimming at V came to 8 bases and at J to 4 bases, leaving 9 bases not matched to a gene. The CDR3 has 14 amino acids. CDR3 in amino acids: CASRGLLAGYEQYF. DNA for the CDR3: TGTGCCAGCCGTGGGTTACTAGCGGGTTACGAGCAGTACTTC.

The V call is TRBV29-1, the J call TRBJ2-1; D is possibly TRBD1 or TRBD2 (5 bases each). V lost 2 bases to trimming and J lost 12 bases, with 17 bases between them. CDR1 is SQVTM, CDR2 ANQGSEA, per germline. The CDR3 is 13 residues long. In DNA form, the CDR3 reads TGCAGCGTTGAAAGAGGGACGGTTAGAGGGCAGTTCTTC. This encodes CSVERGTVRGQFF.

This clone has just a few counts. The chain recombines TRBV6-5 with TRBJ1-1, with TRBD1 as a possible D gene (6 bases). Trimming removed 5 bases from V and 1 base from J, with 11 bases in between. From germline, CDR1 is MNHEY and CDR2 SVGAGI. This CDR3 has 14 amino acids. CDR3 region: CASSGGARNTEAFF. CDR3 nucleotide sequence: TGTGCCAGCAGTGGGGGGGCACGGAACACTGAAGCTTTCTTT.

This clone was observed a few times. The CDR3 loop is CASSRDSSYEQYF. The CDR3 DNA reads TGTGCCAGCTCCCGGGACAGCTCCTACGAGCAGTACTTC. This chain links TRBV18 with TRBJ2-7, with 7 bases that match TRBD1. Germline loops: CDR1 KGHSH, CDR2 LQKENI. After removal of 6 bases from V and 0 bases from J, the junction contained 2 bases not matched to a gene. The CDR3 is 13 residues long.

The sample holds a few counts of this clone. The genes are TRBV7-9 and TRBJ1-4; 7 bases fit TRBD1. Germline assignment: CDR1 SEHNR and CDR2 FQNEAQ (reference sequence). The CDR3 is 14 amino acids. After removal of 5 bases from V and 5 bases from J, the junction contained 5 bases not matched to a gene. The CDR3 nucleotides are TGTGCCAGCAGCCACAGGGGCGAGAATGAAAAACTGTTTTTT. This codes for CASSHRGENEKLFF.

This sequence joins TRBV7-2 and TRBJ2-1; 10 bases map to TRBD1. The CDR3 loop spans 15 amino acids. V trimming: 5 bases; J trimming: 2 bases; junction bases outside the gene matches: 3. CDR1 and CDR2 (germline): SGHTA, FQGNSA. In DNA, the CDR3 is TGTGCCAGCAGCCAGGACAGGGGGGCCTACAATGAGCAGTTCTTC. As protein: CASSQDRGAYNEQFF.

This clone appeared once. This chain connects TRBV19 to TRBJ1-5; D gene uncertain. Germline CDR1 LNHDA, CDR2 SQIVND (reference sequence). V shed 7 bases and J shed 3 bases, with 19 bases lying between them. This CDR3 region has 16 residues. CDR3 sequence reads: CASTPARTGNNQPQHF. The CDR3 nucleotides read TGTGCCAGTACCCCTGCCCGGACGGGGAACAATCAGCCCCAGCATTTT.

The chain couples TRBV5-1 to TRBJ1-1; D call uncertain. The CDR3 has 15 residues. Germline CDR1 is SGHRS and CDR2 is YFSETQ. The germline V and J ends were trimmed by 0 bases and 2 bases, with 11 bases remaining between them. The CDR3 is CASSLVSGLNTEAFF. The CDR3 DNA follows: TGCGCCAGCAGCTTGGTATCAGGACTAAACACTGAAGCTTTCTTT.

J is TRBJ2-5 and V is TRBV7-9; D is unclear. V lost 1 base and J 5 bases, leaving 11 bases between the germline ends. Per germline, CDR1 SEHNR and CDR2 FQNEAQ (reference sequence). CDR3 length: 14 residues. The CDR3 protein is CASSLGEVGETQYF. Written as DNA, the CDR3 is TGTGCCAGCAGCTTAGGAGAGGTTGGGGAGACCCAGTACTTC.

V gene TRBV14 combines with J gene TRBJ1-4; TRBD1 matches at 7 bases. Germline V gives CDR1 SGHDN, CDR2 FVKESK. Germline trimming cut 5 bases from V and 0 bases from J; bases unmatched to any gene: 6. The CDR3 is 16 residues long. CDR3 bases: TGTGCCAGCAGCACTGGACAGGTCCCAACTAATGAAAAACTGTTTTTT. Translated: CASSTGQVPTNEKLFF.

The chain links TRBV30 to TRBJ1-4; D may be TRBD1 (5 bases). The CDR3 spans 12 residues. The V gene lost 2 bases and the J gene lost 10 bases, with 11 bases spanning the gap. Germline CDR1 is GTSNPN and CDR2 is SVGIG (reference sequence). The CDR3 DNA sequence: TGTGCCTGGAGTAGGGACCGTGGAAAACTGTTTTTT. Translated: CAWSRDRGKLFF.